The T cell receptor beta chain described here comes from a study of Ad26.COV2.S vaccination and SARS-CoV-2 variants. Worth noting for this clone: The antigen is not known.

General study findings and limits: Vaccinees showed greater spike-specific TCR breadth than placebo recipients.

In germline, CDR1 is SGHNT, CDR2 YENEEA. The CDR3 loop spans 12 amino acids. V gave up 4 bases and J gave up 7 bases, with 10 bases separating them. This sample's treatment: approximately 18 received Ad26.COV2.S at low or high dose, single or two shots; roughly 5 received placebo; per-sample allocation not given. Each sample was drawn 63 days after the first injection (of vaccine or placebo). The protocol was immunoSEQ multiplex PCR, while the TCRdb copy is restricted to in-frame clones and leaves out a portion. The data show nearly 400,000 clones, with approximately 89% seen just once and 1.9% held by the top ten.

V usage is TRBV11-3 and J usage is TRBJ1-2; D perhaps matches TRBD1 (5 bases). The receptor was isolated from a person between 18 and 60 years old who received the Ad26.COV2.S COVID-19 vaccine or a placebo. The sequenced sample was peripheral blood, obtained in a trial of Ad26.COV2.S vaccine versus placebo. The CDR3 nucleotides are TGTGCCAGCAGCTCAGGGCCCGTTGGCTACACCTTC. Translated: CASSSGPVGYTF.